Listed here is a single TCR beta chain. Its antigen is unknown. CD4+ cells were split into CD45RA+ naive and CD45RA-negative memory subsets. CDR3 length equals 12 residues. Germline V lookup: CDR1 SNHLY, CDR2 FYNNEI. V was shortened by 4 bases and J by 1 base, with 4 bases between the two germline ends. The data were taken from a study of shared clonotypes between healthy human individuals. Broader study findings: Four donors shared 4.5% to 6.5% of their naive CD4 clonotypes. Only blood underwent sampling, and tissue repertoires likely differ.

Profiling relied on immunoSEQ multiplex PCR, and the TCRdb table lists in-frame clones only, not all of them. The sample has 950,000 to 1,100,000 clones, around 75% seen once. This receptor was identified in a man in his late teens or twenties in good health. Material: memory CD4+ T cells sorted from blood. Described subset: CD45RA-negative fraction. The V call is TRBV2, the J call TRBJ1-1; no firm D call. This CDR3 is CASSGTNTEAFF. The CDR3 bases are TGTGCCAGCAGTGGCACGAACACTGAAGCTTTCTTT.